These T cell receptor beta chains were read from a single sample in a study of blood T cell repertoires in COVID-19. Profiling relied on immunoSEQ multiplex PCR, and the TCRdb table lists in-frame clones only, not all of them. The sample lists 270,000 or so clones, roughly 86% occurring once. The sample comprised PBMCs or T cells enriched from blood (not recorded which). The receptor set was obtained from a woman aged 18-29 years who had recovered from COVID-19. The CDR3 runs from the conserved cysteine through the conserved F or W. D genes are given only for firm matches. The size of a clone is reported for some rows only, either as once, few or many, or as a class for expanded clones.

TRBJ2-4 | NA | TRBV11-2 | NA | CASSLLIGGKNIQYF | TGTGCCAGCAGCTTATTGATCGGGGGCAAAAACATTCAGTACTTC
TRBJ2-1 | TRBD2 | TRBV29-1 | NA | CSVETGTRGWGEQFF | TGCAGCGTTGAAACGGGGACTAGGGGCTGGGGTGAGCAGTTCTTC
TRBJ1-6 | TRBD1 | TRBV10-2 | once | CASSEDRDNSPLHF | TGCGCCAGCAGTGAGGACAGGGACAATTCACCCCTCCACTTT
TRBJ2-7 | TRBD1 | TRBV2 | NA | CASSELTGQGLTYEQYF | TGTGCCAGCAGTGAACTTACTGGACAGGGCCTAACCTACGAGCAGTACTTC
TRBJ2-3 | TRBD1 | TRBV5-8 | NA | CASSLLRTGRWDTQYF | TGTGCCAGCAGCTTGTTGAGGACAGGGAGGTGGGATACGCAGTATTTT
TRBJ1-2 | NA | TRBV5-1 | few | CASSLALDIPNGYTF | TGCGCCAGCAGCTTGGCCCTCGACATTCCTAATGGCTACACCTTC
TRBJ2-3 | TRBD2 | TRBV5-1 | NA | CASSLYGEGRDTQYF | TGCGCCAGCAGCTTGTACGGGGAGGGTCGGGATACGCAGTATTTT
TRBJ1-2 | TRBD1 | TRBV9 | NA | CASSGDRQGPYGYTF | TGTGCCAGCAGCGGAGACCGACAGGGCCCTTATGGCTACACCTTC
TRBJ1-4 | NA | TRBV5-6 | once | CASSFTGREKLFF | TGTGCCAGCAGCTTCACAGGTCGCGAAAAACTGTTTTTT
TRBJ2-6 | NA | TRBV15 | NA | CATSADSSSGANVLTF | TGTGCCACCAGCGCAGACAGCAGCTCTGGGGCCAACGTCCTGACTTTC
TRBJ1-1 | NA | TRBV6-5 | NA | CASSPRRGVNTEAFF | TGTGCCAGCAGCCCACGGAGGGGCGTGAACACTGAAGCTTTCTTT
TRBJ1-1 | TRBD1 | TRBV5-1 | NA | CASSLYPGQGHTEAFF | TGCGCCAGCAGCTTGTATCCGGGACAGGGACACACTGAAGCTTTCTTT
TRBJ1-1 | NA | TRBV7-9 | NA | CASSLTGLGTEAFF | TGTGCCAGCAGTCTAACAGGGTTGGGCACTGAAGCTTTCTTT
TRBJ2-1 | TRBD1 | TRBV7-8 | NA | CASRMTGSEQFF | TGTGCCAGCAGGATGACAGGGAGTGAGCAGTTCTTC
TRBJ2-7 | TRBD2 | TRBV28 | NA | CASSLGLAVPYEQYF | TGTGCCAGCAGTTTGGGCCTAGCGGTACCCTACGAGCAGTACTTC
TRBJ2-2 | TRBD1 | TRBV19 | NA | CASNPGQDGELFF | TGTGCCAGTAACCCAGGACAGGACGGGGAGCTGTTTTTT
TRBJ2-3 | TRBD1 | TRBV5-8 | NA | CASSSQDRGLYTDTQYF | TGTGCCAGCAGCTCCCAAGACAGGGGGCTTTACACAGATACGCAGTATTTT
TRBJ2-1 | NA | TRBV14 | NA | CASSLYYGSREQFF | TGTGCCAGCAGCCTTTACTACGGATCGCGTGAGCAGTTCTTC
TRBJ2-7 | TRBD1 | TRBV30 | NA | CAWSVRGTGLGEQYF | TGTGCCTGGAGTGTACGGGGGACAGGGTTAGGCGAGCAGTACTTC
TRBJ1-6 | TRBD1 | TRBV5-1 | once | CASRAGQGAYSPLHF | TGCGCCAGCAGGGCGGGACAGGGGGCTTATTCACCCCTCCACTTT
TRBJ2-2 | NA | TRBV7-6 | NA | CASRKDGVGELFF | TGTGCCAGCAGAAAGGACGGGGTCGGGGAGCTGTTTTTT
TRBJ2-7 | TRBD2 | TRBV5-1 | NA | CASSLGTSGYAYEQYF | TGCGCCAGCAGCCTGGGGACTAGCGGGTATGCCTACGAGCAGTACTTC
TRBJ1-2 | NA | TRBV11-2 | NA | CASSSQSYGYTF | TGTGCCAGCAGCTCTCAGTCTTATGGCTACACCTTC
TRBJ1-2 | NA | TRBV27 | NA | CASPASAGRVVSNYGYTF | TGTGCCAGCCCAGCCTCCGCAGGTCGAGTAGTATCGAACTATGGCTACACCTTC
TRBJ2-5 | TRBD2 | TRBV6-1 | NA | CASSGPGLAGGRGETQYF | TGTGCCAGCAGTGGACCGGGACTAGCGGGGGGGCGAGGAGAGACCCAGTACTTC
TRBJ2-1 | TRBD2 | TRBV5-1 | NA | CASSLGILAGGPGEQFF | TGCGCCAGCAGCTTGGGGATCCTAGCGGGAGGGCCGGGTGAGCAGTTCTTC
TRBJ1-2 | NA | TRBV3-1/TRBV3-2 | few | CASRSAEYGYTF | TGTGCCAGCAGATCGGCGGAGTATGGCTACACCTTC
TRBJ1-2 | NA | TRBV10-2 | NA | CASSETVISPYGYTF | TGCGCCAGCAGTGAGACAGTCATTTCTCCGTATGGCTACACCTTC
TRBJ2-7 | NA | TRBV28 | NA | CASSFPSYEQYF | TGTGCCAGCAGTTTCCCTTCCTACGAGCAGTACTTC
TRBJ1-2 | TRBD1 | TRBV7-2 | NA | CASSITGTGLYGYTF | TGTGCCAGCAGCATCACCGGGACAGGGTTATATGGCTACACCTTC
TRBJ2-1 | NA | TRBV29-1 | NA | CSVGGGVSYNEQFF | TGCAGCGTTGGGGGAGGCGTTTCCTACAATGAGCAGTTCTTC
TRBJ2-2 | TRBD2 | TRBV7-2 | NA | CASSFSGGRNTGELFF | TGTGCCAGCAGCTTTTCCGGCGGGAGGAACACCGGGGAGCTGTTTTTT
TRBJ2-6 | NA | TRBV2 | NA | CASLRSGANVLTF | TGTGCCAGCCTACGCTCTGGGGCCAACGTCCTGACTTTC
TRBJ1-2 | TRBD1 | TRBV5-1 | NA | CASSPRTGYLVGYTF | TGCGCCAGCAGCCCCCGGACAGGGTACTTGGTTGGCTACACCTTC
TRBJ2-3 | TRBD2 | TRBV9 | NA | CASSVRLAGGSTDTQYF | TGTGCCAGCAGCGTCCGATTAGCGGGGGGGAGCACAGATACGCAGTATTTT
TRBJ1-3 | NA | TRBV30 | NA | CAWSVTGSSGNTIYF | TGTGCCTGGAGTGTAACGGGGTCTTCTGGAAACACCATATATTTT
TRBJ1-2 | TRBD1 | TRBV4-3 | NA | CASSQESGAQGAGGYTF | TGCGCCAGCAGCCAAGAAAGTGGAGCACAGGGGGCTGGGGGCTACACCTTC
TRBJ2-7 | NA | TRBV7-8 | NA | CASSLGQINYEQYF | TGTGCCAGCAGCTTAGGACAGATCAACTACGAGCAGTACTTC
TRBJ1-6 | NA | TRBV28 | NA | CASTPPRGNNSPLHF | TGTGCCAGCACACCTCCGAGGGGGAATAATTCACCCCTCCACTTT
TRBJ2-1 | TRBD2 | TRBV4-1 | NA | CASSQESGRASYNEQFF | TGCGCCAGCAGCCAAGAGAGCGGGAGGGCCTCCTACAATGAGCAGTTCTTC
TRBJ2-1 | NA | TRBV6-5 | NA | CASSRGPNEQFF | TGTGCCAGCAGTCGCGGTCCCAATGAGCAGTTCTTC
TRBJ2-7 | NA | TRBV12-2 | NA | CASPAYMSSEQYF | TGTGCAAGTCCCGCTTATATGAGTTCCGAGCAGTACTTC
TRBJ2-7 | TRBD1 | TRBV2 | NA | CASRTGTVSYEQYF | TGTGCCAGCAGGACCGGGACAGTTTCCTACGAGCAGTACTTC
TRBJ2-4 | TRBD2 | TRBV19 | NA | CASSMGKTSGRRDIQYF | TGTGCCAGTAGTATGGGGAAGACTAGCGGGAGGAGGGACATTCAGTACTTC
TRBJ1-1 | NA | TRBV11-3 | few | CASSATTGGTEAFF | TGTGCCAGCAGCGCAACGACGGGTGGTACTGAAGCTTTCTTT
TRBJ1-6 | NA | TRBV3-1/TRBV3-2 | NA | CASSPPGKSPLHF | TGTGCCAGCAGCCCACCAGGGAAATCACCCCTCCACTTT
TRBJ2-3 | NA | TRBV7-2 | NA | CASSFLPRGGGADTQYF | TGTGCCAGCAGCTTCCTCCCGAGGGGAGGAGGGGCGGATACGCAGTATTTT
TRBJ2-7 | NA | TRBV7-9 | NA | CASSPHYEQYF | TGTGCCAGCAGCCCCCACTACGAGCAGTACTTC
TRBJ2-7 | TRBD1 | TRBV4-3 | NA | CASSQDSTTGESLGSYEQYF | TGCGCCAGCAGCCAAGACTCTACAACAGGGGAGAGTCTCGGGTCCTACGAGCAGTACTTC
TRBJ2-2 | NA | TRBV6-5 | few | CASISQGTGELFF | TGTGCCAGCATCTCACAGGGCACCGGGGAGCTGTTTTTT